This TCR beta chain appears in the sequencing data of a study of cytomegalovirus exposure and HLA in healthy donors. General study findings and limits: Earlier analysis yielded a pattern in which most TCR beta V segments were productive about 90% or about 30% of the time.

Note on this clone: Its antigen remains unidentified. At one boundary the junction diverges from the germline segment, which might be a read error.

The donors, nominally healthy at sampling, likely had unrecorded immune exposures. Both 60 Vbeta primers and 13 Jbeta primers went into the PCR. The method was immunoSEQ multiplex PCR; TCRdb's version includes in-frame clones alone and lacks a portion of them. The sample has more than 250,000 clones, roughly 89% seen once; the top ten hold roughly 2.3%. Sequencing used PBMCs. The TCR was taken from a woman aged 18-29 years in good health and CMV-seronegative.

The CDR3 here is CASTSLGGSVNTIYF. The CDR3 DNA reads as TGTGCCAGTACCTCCCTGGGGGGGTCTGTAAACACCATATATTTT. The gene calls are TRBV19 and TRBJ1-3; a possible D gene is TRBD1 (5 bases). Germline V gene data show CDR1 as LNHDA and CDR2 as SQIVND (reference sequence). The CDR3 contains 15 residues.